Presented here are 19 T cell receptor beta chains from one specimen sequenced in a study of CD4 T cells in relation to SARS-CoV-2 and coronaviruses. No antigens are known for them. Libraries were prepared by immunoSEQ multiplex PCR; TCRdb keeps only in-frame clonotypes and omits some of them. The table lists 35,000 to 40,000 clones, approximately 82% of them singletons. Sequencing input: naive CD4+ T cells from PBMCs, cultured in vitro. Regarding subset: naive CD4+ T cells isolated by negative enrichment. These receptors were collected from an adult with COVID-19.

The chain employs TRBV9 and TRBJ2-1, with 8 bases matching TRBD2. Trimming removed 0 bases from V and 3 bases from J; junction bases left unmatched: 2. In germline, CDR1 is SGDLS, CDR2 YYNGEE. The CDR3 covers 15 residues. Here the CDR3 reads CASSVELADYNEQFF. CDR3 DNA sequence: TGTGCCAGCAGCGTAGAACTAGCGGACTACAATGAGCAGTTCTTC.

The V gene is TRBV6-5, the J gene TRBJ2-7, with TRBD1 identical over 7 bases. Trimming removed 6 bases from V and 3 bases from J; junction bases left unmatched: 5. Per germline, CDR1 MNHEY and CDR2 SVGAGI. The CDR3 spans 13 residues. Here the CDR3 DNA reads TGTGCCAGCAGAGTGGGACAGATCTACGAGCAGTACTTC. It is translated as CASRVGQIYEQYF.

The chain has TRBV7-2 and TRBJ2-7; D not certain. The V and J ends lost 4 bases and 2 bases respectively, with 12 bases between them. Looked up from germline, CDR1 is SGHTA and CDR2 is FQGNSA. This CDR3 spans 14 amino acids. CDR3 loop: CASSSRMGPYEQYF. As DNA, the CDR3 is TGTGCCAGCAGCTCGCGTATGGGCCCCTACGAGCAGTACTTC.

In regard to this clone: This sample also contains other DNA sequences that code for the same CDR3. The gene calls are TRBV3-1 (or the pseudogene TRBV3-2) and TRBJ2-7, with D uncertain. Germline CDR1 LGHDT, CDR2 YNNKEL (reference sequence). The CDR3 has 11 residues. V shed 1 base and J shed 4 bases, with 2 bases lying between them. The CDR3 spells CASSQGYEQYF. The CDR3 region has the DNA TGTGCCAGCAGCCAAGGGTACGAGCAGTACTTC.

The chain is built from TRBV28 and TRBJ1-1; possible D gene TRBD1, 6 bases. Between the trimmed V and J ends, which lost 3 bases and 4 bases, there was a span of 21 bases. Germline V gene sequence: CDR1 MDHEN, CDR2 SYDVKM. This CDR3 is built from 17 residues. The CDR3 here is CASSFLTKGGAGTEAFF. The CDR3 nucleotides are TGTGCCAGCAGTTTCCTCACAAAGGGGGGCGCGGGCACTGAAGCTTTCTTT.

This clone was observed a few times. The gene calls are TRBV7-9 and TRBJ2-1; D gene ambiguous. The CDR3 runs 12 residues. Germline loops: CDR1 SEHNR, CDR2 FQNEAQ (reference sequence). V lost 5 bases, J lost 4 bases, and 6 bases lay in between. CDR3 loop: CASSPKYNEQFF. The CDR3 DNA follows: TGTGCCAGCAGCCCCAAGTACAATGAGCAGTTCTTC.

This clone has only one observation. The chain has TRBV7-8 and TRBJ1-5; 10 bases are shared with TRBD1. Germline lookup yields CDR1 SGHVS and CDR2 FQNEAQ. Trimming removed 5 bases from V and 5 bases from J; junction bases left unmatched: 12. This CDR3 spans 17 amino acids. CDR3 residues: CASSPKRDRGLYQPQHF. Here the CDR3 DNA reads TGTGCCAGCAGCCCAAAGAGAGACAGGGGGCTATATCAGCCCCAGCATTTT.

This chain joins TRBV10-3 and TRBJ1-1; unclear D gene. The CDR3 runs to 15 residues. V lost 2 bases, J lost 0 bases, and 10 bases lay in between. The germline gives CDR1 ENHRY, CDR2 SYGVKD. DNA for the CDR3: TGTGCCATCAGTGAGCTGATGGGAATGAACACTGAAGCTTTCTTT. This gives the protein CAISELMGMNTEAFF.

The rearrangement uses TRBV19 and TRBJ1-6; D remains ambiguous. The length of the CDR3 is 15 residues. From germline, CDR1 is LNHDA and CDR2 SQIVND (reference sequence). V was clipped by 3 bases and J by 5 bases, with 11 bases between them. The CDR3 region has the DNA TGTGCCAGTAGTATTCAGGCAGTCGATAATTCACCCCTCCACTTT. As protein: CASSIQAVDNSPLHF.

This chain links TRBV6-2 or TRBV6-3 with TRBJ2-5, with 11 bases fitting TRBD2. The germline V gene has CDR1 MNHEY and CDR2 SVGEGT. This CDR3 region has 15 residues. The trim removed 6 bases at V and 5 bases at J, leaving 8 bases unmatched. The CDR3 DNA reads TGTGCCAGCAGCCAGACTAGCGGGAAGGTTGAGACCCAGTACTTC. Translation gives CASSQTSGKVETQYF.

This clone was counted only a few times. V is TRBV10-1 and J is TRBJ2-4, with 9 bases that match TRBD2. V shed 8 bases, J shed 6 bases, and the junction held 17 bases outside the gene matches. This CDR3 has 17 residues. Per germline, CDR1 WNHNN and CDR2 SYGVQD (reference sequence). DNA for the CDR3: TGCGCCAGCCAACCGGGACTAGCAAAAAAAGGGTCAAACATTCAGTACTTC. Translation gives CASQPGLAKKGSNIQYF.

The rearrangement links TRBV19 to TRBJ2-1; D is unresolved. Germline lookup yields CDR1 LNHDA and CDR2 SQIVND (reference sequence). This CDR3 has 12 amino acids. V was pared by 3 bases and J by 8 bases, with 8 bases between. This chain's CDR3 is CASSILGDEQFF. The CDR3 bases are TGTGCCAGTAGTATCCTGGGCGATGAGCAGTTCTTC.

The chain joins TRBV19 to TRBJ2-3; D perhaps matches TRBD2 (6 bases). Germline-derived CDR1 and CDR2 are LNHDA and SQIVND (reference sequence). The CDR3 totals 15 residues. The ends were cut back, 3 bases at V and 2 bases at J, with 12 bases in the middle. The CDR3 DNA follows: TGTGCCAGTAGTATTGGAGGAGGGGTCACAGATACGCAGTATTTT. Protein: CASSIGGGVTDTQYF.

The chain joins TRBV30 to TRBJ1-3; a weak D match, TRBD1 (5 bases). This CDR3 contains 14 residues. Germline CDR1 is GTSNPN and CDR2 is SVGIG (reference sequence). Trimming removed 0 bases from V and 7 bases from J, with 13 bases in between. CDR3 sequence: CAWSVRQGGNTIYF. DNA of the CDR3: TGTGCCTGGAGTGTACGGCAGGGAGGTAACACCATATATTTT.

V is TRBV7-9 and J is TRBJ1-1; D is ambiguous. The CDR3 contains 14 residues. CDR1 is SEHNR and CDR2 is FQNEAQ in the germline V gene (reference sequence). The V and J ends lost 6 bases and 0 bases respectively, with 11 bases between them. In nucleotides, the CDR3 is TGTGCCAGCAGTCAAATTATCTTGAACACTGAAGCTTTCTTT. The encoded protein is CASSQIILNTEAFF.

The chain's CDR3 is CASSSGQPTYGYTF. The CDR3 coding sequence is TGTGCCAGCAGTTCGGGACAGCCCACTTATGGCTACACCTTC. The genes are TRBV28 and TRBJ1-2, with 7 bases identical to TRBD1. Trimming removed 4 bases from V and 5 bases from J; junction bases left unmatched: 7. This CDR3 has 14 amino acids. Per the germline V gene, CDR1 is MDHEN and CDR2 is SYDVKM.

The CDR3 sequence: CASSVQGAGLNTEAFF. The CDR3 DNA reads as TGTGCCAGCAGCGTCCAGGGGGCGGGTTTGAACACTGAAGCTTTCTTT. The gene calls are TRBV7-2 and TRBJ1-1, with 8 bases lining up with TRBD1. The CDR3 totals 16 residues. Looked up from germline, CDR1 is SGHTA and CDR2 is FQGNSA. V trimming: 5 bases; J trimming: 0 bases; junction bases outside the gene matches: 8. The whole variable domain, filled in from reference TRBV7-2 and TRBJ1-1, reads GAGVSQSPSNKVTEKGKDVELRCDPISGHTALYWYRQSLGQGLEFLIYFQGNSAPDKSGLPSDRFSAERTGGSVSTLTIQRTQQEDSAVYLCASSVQGAGLNTEAFFGQGTRLTVV.

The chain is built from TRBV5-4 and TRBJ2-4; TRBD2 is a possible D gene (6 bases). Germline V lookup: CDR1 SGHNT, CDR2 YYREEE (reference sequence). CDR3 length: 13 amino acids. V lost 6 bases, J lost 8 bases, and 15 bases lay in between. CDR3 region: CASTSGGKDIQYF. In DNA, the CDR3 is TGTGCCAGCACCTCAGGCGGGAAGGACATTCAGTACTTC. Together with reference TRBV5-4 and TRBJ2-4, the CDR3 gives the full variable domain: ETGVTQSPTHLIKTRGQQVTLRCSSQSGHNTVSWYQQALGQGPQFIFQYYREEENGRGNFPPRFSGLQFPNYSSELNVNALELDDSALYLCASTSGGKDIQYFGAGTRLSVL.

The CDR3 region has the DNA TGTGCCAGCAGCCCTAGCTACGGCCTTAACACCGGGGAGCTGTTTTTT. It codes for CASSPSYGLNTGELFF. The chain has TRBV7-6 and TRBJ2-2, with D maybe TRBD2 (5 bases). Trimming cost V 5 bases and J 2 bases, with 15 bases left between them. This CDR3 contains 16 residues. The germline CDR1 and CDR2 sequences are SGHVS and FNYEAQ.